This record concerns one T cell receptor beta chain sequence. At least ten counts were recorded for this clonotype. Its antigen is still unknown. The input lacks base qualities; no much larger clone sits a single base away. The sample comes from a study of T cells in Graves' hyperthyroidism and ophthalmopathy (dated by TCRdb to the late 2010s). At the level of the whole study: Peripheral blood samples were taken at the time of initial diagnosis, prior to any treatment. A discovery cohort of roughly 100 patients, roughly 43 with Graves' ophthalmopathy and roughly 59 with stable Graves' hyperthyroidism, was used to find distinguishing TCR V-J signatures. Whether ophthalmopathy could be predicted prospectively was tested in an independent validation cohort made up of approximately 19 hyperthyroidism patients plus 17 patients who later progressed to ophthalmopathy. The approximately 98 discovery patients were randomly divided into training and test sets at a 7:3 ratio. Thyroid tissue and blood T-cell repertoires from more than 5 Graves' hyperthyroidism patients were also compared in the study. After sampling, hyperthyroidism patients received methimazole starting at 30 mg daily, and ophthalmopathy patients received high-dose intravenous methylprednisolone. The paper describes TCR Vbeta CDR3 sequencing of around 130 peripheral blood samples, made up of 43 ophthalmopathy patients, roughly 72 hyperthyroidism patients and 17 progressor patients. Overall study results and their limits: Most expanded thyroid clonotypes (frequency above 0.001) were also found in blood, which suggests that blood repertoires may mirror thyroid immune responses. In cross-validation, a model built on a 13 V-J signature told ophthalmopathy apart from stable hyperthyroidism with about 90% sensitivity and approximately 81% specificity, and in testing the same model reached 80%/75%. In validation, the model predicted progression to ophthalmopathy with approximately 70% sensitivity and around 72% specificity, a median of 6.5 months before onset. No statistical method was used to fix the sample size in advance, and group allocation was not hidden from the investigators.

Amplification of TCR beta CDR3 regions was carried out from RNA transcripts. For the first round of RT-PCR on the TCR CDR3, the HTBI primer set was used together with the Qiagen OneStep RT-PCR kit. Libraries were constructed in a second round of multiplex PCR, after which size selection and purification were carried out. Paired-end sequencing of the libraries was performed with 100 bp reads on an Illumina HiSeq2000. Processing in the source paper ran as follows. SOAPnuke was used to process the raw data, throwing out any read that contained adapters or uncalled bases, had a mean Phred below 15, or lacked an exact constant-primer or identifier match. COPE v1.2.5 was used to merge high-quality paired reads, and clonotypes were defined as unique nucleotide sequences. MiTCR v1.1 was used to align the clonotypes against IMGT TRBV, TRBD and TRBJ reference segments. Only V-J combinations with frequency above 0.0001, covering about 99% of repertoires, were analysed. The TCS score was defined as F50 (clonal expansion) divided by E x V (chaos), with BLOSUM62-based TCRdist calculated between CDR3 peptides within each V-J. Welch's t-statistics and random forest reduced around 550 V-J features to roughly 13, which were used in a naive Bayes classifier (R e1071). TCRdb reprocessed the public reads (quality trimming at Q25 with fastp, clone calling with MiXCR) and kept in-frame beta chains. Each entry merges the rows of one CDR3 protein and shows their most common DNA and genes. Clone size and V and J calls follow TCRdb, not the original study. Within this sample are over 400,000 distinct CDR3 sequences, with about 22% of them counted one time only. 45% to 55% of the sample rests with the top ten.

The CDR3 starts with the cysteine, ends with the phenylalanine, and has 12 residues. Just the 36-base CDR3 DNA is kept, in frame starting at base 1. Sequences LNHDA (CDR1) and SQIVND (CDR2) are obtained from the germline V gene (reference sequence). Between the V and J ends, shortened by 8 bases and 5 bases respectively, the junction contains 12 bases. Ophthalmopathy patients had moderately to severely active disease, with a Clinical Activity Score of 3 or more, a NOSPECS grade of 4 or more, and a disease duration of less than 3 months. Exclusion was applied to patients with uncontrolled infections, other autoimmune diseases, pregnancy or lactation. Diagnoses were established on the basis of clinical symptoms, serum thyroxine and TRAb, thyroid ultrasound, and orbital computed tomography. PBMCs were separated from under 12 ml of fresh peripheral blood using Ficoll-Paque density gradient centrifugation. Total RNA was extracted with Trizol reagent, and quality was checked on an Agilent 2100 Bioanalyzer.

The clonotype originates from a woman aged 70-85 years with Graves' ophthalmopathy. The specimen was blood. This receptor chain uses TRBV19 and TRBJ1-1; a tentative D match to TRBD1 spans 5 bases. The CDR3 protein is CASGPRGTEAFF. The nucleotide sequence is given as TGTGCCAGTGGGCCCCGGGGGACTGAAGCTTTCTTT.